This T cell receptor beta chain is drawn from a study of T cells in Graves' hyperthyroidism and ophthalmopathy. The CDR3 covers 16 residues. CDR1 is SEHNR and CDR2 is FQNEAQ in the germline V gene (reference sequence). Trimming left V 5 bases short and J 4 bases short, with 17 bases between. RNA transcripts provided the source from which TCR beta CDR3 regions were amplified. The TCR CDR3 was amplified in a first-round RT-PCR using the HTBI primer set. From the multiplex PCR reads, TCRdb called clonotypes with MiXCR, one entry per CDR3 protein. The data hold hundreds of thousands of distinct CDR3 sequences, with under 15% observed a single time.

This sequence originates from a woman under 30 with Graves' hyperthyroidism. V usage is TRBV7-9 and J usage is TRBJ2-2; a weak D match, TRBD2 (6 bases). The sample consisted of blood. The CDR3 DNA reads TGTGCCAGCAGCGTGGTCCGGGACTCCATCACCGGGGAGCTGTTTTTT. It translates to CASSVVRDSITGELFF.